This passage covers 30 T cell receptor beta chains from one sample sequenced in a study of monozygotic twins with cystic fibrosis. Only in-frame clones appear in the TCRdb table, and some are missing; sequencing was by immunoSEQ multiplex PCR. The sample includes about 16,000 clones, about 96% seen only once; the top ten take about 0.6%. Sequenced: blood. The receptors were gathered from a girl aged 2-10 years with cystic fibrosis.

The genes are TRBV7-2 and TRBJ2-5, with unresolved D. Trimming pared 1 base from V and 0 bases from J, leaving 15 bases between. Germline loops: CDR1 SGHTA, CDR2 FQGNSA. The CDR3 extends over 17 amino acids. DNA for the CDR3: TGTGCCAGCAGCTTAGACGGGTACACCGTGTACCAAGAGACCCAGTACTTC. Its protein is CASSLDGYTVYQETQYF.

This rearrangement joins TRBV19 to TRBJ1-1, with D hard to call. Germline V lookup: CDR1 LNHDA, CDR2 SQIVND (reference sequence). The CDR3 loop spans 13 amino acids. V lost 1 base and J lost 0, with 3 bases in between. The CDR3 here is CASSIAVNTEAFF. The CDR3 DNA follows: TGTGCCAGTAGTATAGCGGTGAACACTGAAGCTTTCTTT. The full variable domain, in which reference TRBV19 and TRBJ1-1 provide the parts outside the CDR3, is DGGITQSPKYLFRKEGQNVTLSCEQNLNHDAMYWYRQDPGQGLRLIYYSQIVNDFQKGDIAEGYSVSREKKESFPLTVTSAQKNPTAFYLCASSIAVNTEAFFGQGTRLTVV.

The rearrangement uses TRBV6-4 and TRBJ2-7, with D perhaps TRBD1 (5 bases). CDR3 length: 15 amino acids. V lost 5 bases to trimming and J lost 3 bases, with 17 bases between them. Germline values: CDR1 MRHNA, CDR2 SNTAGT. CDR3 in DNA: TGTGCCAGCAGTAGACAGAGAAACCTTGTCTACGAGCAGTACTTC. Translation: CASSRQRNLVYEQYF.

The chain employs TRBV28 and TRBJ1-3, with no clear D. This CDR3 comprises 12 residues. Between the trimmed V and J ends, which lost 4 bases and 14 bases, there was a span of 15 bases. Germline lookup yields CDR1 MDHEN and CDR2 SYDVKM. Here the CDR3 DNA reads TGTGCCAGCAGTTCCCGACACGGATTCCTATATTTT. Translation gives CASSSRHGFLYF.

The chain is built from TRBV2 and TRBJ1-2, with 12 bases identical to TRBD1. Germline trimming cut 4 bases from V and 4 bases from J; bases unmatched to any gene: 10. CDR1 is SNHLY and CDR2 is FYNNEI in the germline V gene. The CDR3 has 17 amino acids. The CDR3 DNA is TGTGCCAGCAGTGCCACCGGGACAGGGGGCTCCGGCTATGGCTACACCTTC. This codes for CASSATGTGGSGYGYTF.

The CDR3: CASSLEAGLETQYF. The CDR3 DNA is TGTGCCAGCAGCTTGGAGGCAGGCTTAGAGACCCAGTACTTC. The chain uses TRBV5-6 and TRBJ2-5; no clear D. The V gene's germline CDR1 is SGHDT and CDR2 YYEEEE. The CDR3 has 14 amino acids. V was shortened by 0 bases and J by 4 bases, with 10 bases between the two germline ends.

The rearrangement uses TRBV6-5 and TRBJ2-7; 10 bases agree with TRBD1. V shed 5 bases, J shed 3 bases, and the junction held 4 bases outside the gene matches. This CDR3 has 14 amino acids. From germline, CDR1 is MNHEY and CDR2 SVGAGI. CDR3 DNA: TGTGCCAGCAGTCCGGGACAGGGGAACTACGAGCAGTACTTC. Amino acids: CASSPGQGNYEQYF.

J is TRBJ1-1 and V is TRBV18, with D possibly being TRBD1 (6 bases). The CDR3 has 14 amino acids. Germline V CDR1 and CDR2: KGHSH, LQKENI. V shed 2 bases and J shed 2 bases, with 9 bases lying between them. The CDR3 DNA follows: TGTGCCAGCTCACCAACAGGGCTCAACACTGAAGCTTTCTTT. Translating it yields CASSPTGLNTEAFF.

The V gene is TRBV7-8, the J gene TRBJ2-3, with D possibly matching TRBD2 (6 bases). Trimming pared 5 bases from V and 2 bases from J, leaving 11 bases between. The CDR3 is 14 residues long. Germline V gives CDR1 SGHVS, CDR2 FQNEAQ. The CDR3 sequence: CASSPGLYTDTQYF. DNA of the CDR3: TGTGCCAGCAGCCCGGGACTTTACACAGATACGCAGTATTTT.

This chain connects TRBV5-1 to TRBJ1-2; TRBD1 matches 9 bases. Per the germline V gene, CDR1 is SGHRS and CDR2 is YFSETQ. The CDR3 length is 15 residues. V gave up 3 bases and J gave up 0 bases; unmatched junction bases: 3. The CDR3 sequence: CASSYGQGSNYGYTF. In DNA, the CDR3 is TGCGCCAGCAGCTATGGACAGGGGTCTAACTATGGCTACACCTTC.

The chain uses TRBV5-5 and TRBJ1-3; possible D gene TRBD1, 5 bases. The CDR3 consists of 16 residues. Germline V gene data show CDR1 as SGHKS and CDR2 as YYEKEE (reference sequence). V lost 1 base and J lost 4, with 15 bases in between. Here the CDR3 DNA reads TGTGCCAGCAGCTTGTGGGCAGGGACGGGAGGAAACACCATATATTTT. As protein: CASSLWAGTGGNTIYF.

This clone was observed once. At one boundary the junction diverges from the germline segment, which might be a read error. J is TRBJ2-3 and V is TRBV7-7; either TRBD1 or TRBD2 may fit D (7 bases each). Germline-derived CDR1 and CDR2 are SSHAT and FNYEAQ (reference sequence). The CDR3 length is 14 residues. In DNA form, the CDR3 reads TGTGCTAGCAGCTTAGGCACAGGGGAGGGTACGCAGTATTTT. This sequence encodes CASSLGTGEGTQYF.

About this clone itself: Relative to the germline gene, one junction end is altered; a read error may explain this. This sequence joins TRBV2 and TRBJ1-1; D gene uncertain. In germline, CDR1 is SNHLY, CDR2 FYNNEI. The length of the CDR3 is 12 residues. The CDR3 coding sequence is TGTGCCAGCAATTTGGGGAACGCTGAAGCTTTCTTT. The encoded protein is CASNLGNAEAFF.

The chain couples TRBV7-9 to TRBJ2-7, with TRBD1 matching 9 bases. CDR3 length equals 14 residues. With V trimmed by 5 bases and J by 3 bases, 5 bases remained unmatched. In germline, CDR1 is SEHNR, CDR2 FQNEAQ (reference sequence). The CDR3 DNA is TGTGCCAGCAGCATCCCGACAGGGGGCTACGAGCAGTACTTC. Its translation: CASSIPTGGYEQYF.

This chain connects TRBV6-1 to TRBJ1-5; D not certain. The germline gives CDR1 MNHNS, CDR2 SASEGT. Trimming pared 1 base from V and 2 bases from J, leaving 12 bases between. The length of the CDR3 is 16 residues. CDR3 nucleotide sequence: TGTGCCAGCAGTGAAGGTGTTAGGGTAGGCAATCAGCCCCAGCATTTT. Translation: CASSEGVRVGNQPQHF.

CDR3 in amino acids: CSDLRLAGGPPYNEQFF. CDR3 nucleotides: TGCAGCGACCTAAGACTAGCGGGGGGCCCACCATACAATGAGCAGTTCTTC. The V and J genes are TRBV29-1 and TRBJ2-1, with 13 bases lining up with TRBD2. V lost 7 bases, J lost 4 bases, and 13 bases stayed unmatched. This CDR3 comprises 17 residues. The germline V gene has CDR1 SQVTM and CDR2 ANQGSEA.

V usage is TRBV9 and J usage is TRBJ2-1; the match to TRBD2 covers 11 bases. Germline CDR1 and CDR2: SGDLS and YYNGEE. The CDR3 extends over 16 amino acids. The V segment lost 4 bases and the J segment 7 bases; nucleotides outside the gene matches: 10. The CDR3 protein is CASSQVSSGGMNEQFF. CDR3 nucleotides: TGTGCCAGCAGCCAGGTATCTAGCGGGGGGATGAATGAGCAGTTCTTC.

The V call is TRBV9, the J call TRBJ1-1, with D tentatively TRBD1 (6 bases). V was pared by 0 bases and J by 8 bases, with 11 bases between. The CDR3 contains 13 residues. Germline V CDR1 and CDR2: SGDLS, YYNGEE. This CDR3 reads CASSVDLTGEAFF. CDR3 nucleotide sequence: TGTGCCAGCAGCGTAGACCTGACAGGAGAAGCTTTCTTT.

The gene calls are TRBV11-3 and TRBJ2-7, with 7 bases that match TRBD1. The J segment lost 2 bases and the V segment lost 6 bases, leaving 10 bases of the junction unmatched. This CDR3 spans 15 amino acids. Germline lookup yields CDR1 SGHNT and CDR2 YENEEA. The CDR3 DNA reads as TGTGCCAGCAGTACCCTGGGGCAGGGGGCCTACGAGCAGTACTTC. It specifies CASSTLGQGAYEQYF.

The chain uses TRBV19 and TRBJ2-7; TRBD1 matches 9 bases. Germline trimming cut 4 bases from V and 5 bases from J; bases unmatched to any gene: 6. This CDR3 has 14 residues. Germline V gives CDR1 LNHDA, CDR2 SQIVND (reference sequence). The CDR3: CASSTPGQGNEQYF. In nucleotides, the CDR3 is TGTGCCAGTAGTACACCTGGACAGGGGAACGAGCAGTACTTC. The full variable domain, completed using reference TRBV19 and TRBJ2-7, is DGGITQSPKYLFRKEGQNVTLSCEQNLNHDAMYWYRQDPGQGLRLIYYSQIVNDFQKGDIAEGYSVSREKKESFPLTVTSAQKNPTAFYLCASSTPGQGNEQYFGPGTRLTVT.

The sample holds a few counts of this clone. J is TRBJ1-1 and V is TRBV27; D not certain. Germline lookup yields CDR1 MNHEY and CDR2 SMNVEV (reference sequence). CDR3 length: 13 residues. Trimming shortened V by 4 bases and J by 8 bases, and 14 bases separated the two germline ends. CDR3 loop: CASSWGMSREAFF. CDR3 DNA sequence: TGTGCCAGCAGTTGGGGTATGTCTAGAGAAGCTTTCTTT.

The chain recombines TRBV18 with TRBJ2-7; 8 positions agree with TRBD1. There are 13 residues in the CDR3. CDR1 KGHSH and CDR2 LQKENI come from the germline V gene. Trimming cost V 4 bases and J 2 bases; bases outside gene matches: 1. CDR3 amino acids: CASSRDRTYEQYF. The CDR3 coding sequence is TGTGCCAGCTCACGGGACAGGACCTACGAGCAGTACTTC.

This chain connects TRBV5-8 to TRBJ2-5; 14 nucleotides align to TRBD2. CDR1 and CDR2 (germline): SGHTS, YDEGEE. V lost 4 bases to trimming and J lost 1 base; unmatched junction nucleotides: 9. This CDR3 has 18 amino acids. CDR3 bases: TGTGCCAGCAGCCCAACCCCGGGACTAGCGGGGGTCCAAGAGACCCAGTACTTC. This translates into CASSPTPGLAGVQETQYF.

The V gene is TRBV10-2, the J gene TRBJ2-7; tentatively, D is TRBD1 (6 bases). The CDR3 consists of 14 residues. Germline values: CDR1 WSHSY, CDR2 SAAADI. V was pared by 6 bases and J by 0 bases, with 12 bases between. This chain's CDR3 is CASRDRALSYEQYF. The DNA for the CDR3 is TGCGCCAGCAGGGACAGAGCCCTCTCCTACGAGCAGTACTTC.

The V gene is TRBV5-5, the J gene TRBJ1-1; D call uncertain. Germline V gene data show CDR1 as SGHKS and CDR2 as YYEKEE (reference sequence). This CDR3 is built from 14 residues. V lost 0 bases, J lost 1 base, and 7 bases lay in between. The CDR3 DNA reads as TGTGCCAGCAGCTTGGGGTCGGGGAACACTGAAGCTTTCTTT. It is translated as CASSLGSGNTEAFF. The variable domain in full, with the rest retrieved from reference TRBV5-5 and TRBJ1-1, is DAGVTQSPTHLIKTRGQQVTLRCSPISGHKSVSWYQQVLGQGPQFIFQYYEKEERGRGNFPDRFSARQFPNYSSELNVNALLLGDSALYLCASSLGSGNTEAFFGQGTRLTVV.

The chain carries TRBV18 and TRBJ2-2; 8 positions match TRBD1. The germline V gene encodes CDR1 KGHSH and CDR2 LQKENI. The CDR3 consists of 16 residues. The V segment lost 3 bases and the J segment 6 bases; nucleotides outside the gene matches: 9. The CDR3 protein is CASSPPGQGASGELFF. DNA of the CDR3: TGTGCCAGCTCACCCCCTGGGCAGGGGGCCTCCGGGGAGCTGTTTTTT.

This sequence joins TRBV4-3 and TRBJ2-7, with D possibly TRBD1 on 6 matching bases. V lost 3 bases, J lost 3 bases, and 12 bases lay in between. Germline loops: CDR1 LGHNA, CDR2 YSLEER. This CDR3 comprises 14 residues. The CDR3 nucleotides read TGCGCCAGCAGCCAGACACTACAGGGCTACGAGCAGTACTTC. Translating it yields CASSQTLQGYEQYF.

This sequence joins TRBV5-1 and TRBJ2-3; D assignment may be TRBD1 or TRBD2 (6 bases each). Germline V CDR1 and CDR2: SGHRS, YFSETQ. V gave up 7 bases and J gave up 5 bases, with 23 bases separating them. The CDR3 length is 16 residues. The CDR3 sequence is CASSNPEGGQGDTQYF. CDR3 nucleotide sequence: TGCGCCAGCTCAAATCCCGAGGGGGGCCAAGGAGATACGCAGTATTTT.

The chain is built from TRBV2 and TRBJ2-1; 10 positions agree with TRBD1. The length of the CDR3 is 12 residues. V was clipped by 8 bases and J by 8 bases; unmatched bases: 3. Germline V gene sequence: CDR1 SNHLY, CDR2 FYNNEI. In DNA, the CDR3 is TGTGCCAGCCGGGACAGGGGTGATGAGCAGTTCTTC. Residues: CASRDRGDEQFF. Using reference TRBV2 and TRBJ2-1 for the parts outside the CDR3, the full variable domain is EPEVTQTPSHQVTQMGQEVILRCVPISNHLYFYWYRQILGQKVEFLVSFYNNEISEKSEIFDDQFSVERPDGSNFTLKIRSTKLEDSAMYFCASRDRGDEQFFGPGTRLTVL.

This chain connects TRBV7-2 to TRBJ2-7; D tentatively reads TRBD1 or TRBD2 (5 bases each). Trimming stripped 3 bases from V and 1 base from J, with 10 bases between. The CDR3 is 14 residues long. Per the germline V gene, CDR1 is SGHTA and CDR2 is FQGNSA. The CDR3 DNA is TGTGCCAGCAGCTTGGGGACGGTATCCTACGAGCAGTACTTC. Translation gives CASSLGTVSYEQYF. The full variable domain, completed using reference TRBV7-2 and TRBJ2-7, is GAGVSQSPSNKVTEKGKDVELRCDPISGHTALYWYRQSLGQGLEFLIYFQGNSAPDKSGLPSDRFSAERTGGSVSTLTIQRTQQEDSAVYLCASSLGTVSYEQYFGPGTRLTVT.